This T cell receptor (beta chain) was retrieved from a study of blood T cell repertoires in COVID-19. As for the study in general: Material from acute and convalescent COVID-19 was sourced from the United States, Italy and Spain. PBMCs, B-cell-depleted T cells, or T cells were the source of the cDNA or gDNA that made up the material.

Germline V CDR1 and CDR2: LNHDA, SQIVND (reference sequence). V gave up 10 bases and J gave up 0 bases, with 19 bases separating them. The CDR3 covers 16 residues. In the source study's methods: Nucleated cell counts were estimated from reference gene primer amplification. TCRdb's table, derived via immunoSEQ multiplex PCR, lists solely in-frame clones and lacks some. V, J and clone size reflect that table, while D and trimming were determined from the DNA. The sample carries 260,000 or so clones, approximately 85% recorded once. This clone was found once. The origin of this receptor is a human donor in a cohort sampled during active COVID-19. This chain connects TRBV19 to TRBJ1-3; D gene ambiguous. Sample: peripheral blood. CDR3 in DNA: TGTGCCACCAAAAGAGACCAGACAATCTCTGGAAACACCATATATTTT. It translates to CATKRDQTISGNTIYF.